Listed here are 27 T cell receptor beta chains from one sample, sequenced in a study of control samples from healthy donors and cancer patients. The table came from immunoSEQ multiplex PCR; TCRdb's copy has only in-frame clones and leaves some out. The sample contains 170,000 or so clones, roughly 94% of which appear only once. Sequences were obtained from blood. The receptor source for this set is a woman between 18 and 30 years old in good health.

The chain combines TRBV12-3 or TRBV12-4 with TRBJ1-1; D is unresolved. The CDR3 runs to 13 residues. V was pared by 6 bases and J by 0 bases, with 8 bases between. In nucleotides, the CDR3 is TGTGCCAGCAGACGCGGGATGAACACTGAAGCTTTCTTT. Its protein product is CASRRGMNTEAFF.

The CDR3 DNA reads as TGTGCCAGCAGTGAATCAACGGAAACCGGGGAGCTGTTTTTT. Its protein is CASSESTETGELFF. The genes are TRBV6-1 and TRBJ2-2; D remains unclear. The CDR3 totals 14 residues. V dropped 2 bases and J dropped 5 bases, with 9 bases sitting between them. Germline assignment: CDR1 MNHNS and CDR2 SASEGT.

CDR3: CASSLDTGGYEKLFF. CDR3 sequence (DNA): TGCGCCAGCAGCTTGGATACAGGGGGTTATGAAAAACTGTTTTTT. The V gene is TRBV5-1, the J gene TRBJ1-4, with 8 positions matching TRBD1. This CDR3 spans 15 amino acids. The germline V gene encodes CDR1 SGHRS and CDR2 YFSETQ. The V segment lost 0 bases and the J segment 6 bases; nucleotides outside the gene matches: 4. Combining the CDR3 with reference TRBV5-1 and TRBJ1-4 gives the whole variable domain KAGVTQTPRYLIKTRGQQVTLSCSPISGHRSVSWYQQTPGQGLQFLFEYFSETQRNKGNFPGRFSGRQFSNSRSEMNVSTLELGDSALYLCASSLDTGGYEKLFFGSGTQLSVL.

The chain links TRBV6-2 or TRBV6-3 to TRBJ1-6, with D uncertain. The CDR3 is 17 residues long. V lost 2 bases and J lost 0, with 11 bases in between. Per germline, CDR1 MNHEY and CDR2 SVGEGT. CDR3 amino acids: CASSYVAASSYNSPLHF. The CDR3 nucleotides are TGTGCCAGCAGTTACGTGGCAGCGAGCTCCTATAATTCACCCCTCCACTTT.

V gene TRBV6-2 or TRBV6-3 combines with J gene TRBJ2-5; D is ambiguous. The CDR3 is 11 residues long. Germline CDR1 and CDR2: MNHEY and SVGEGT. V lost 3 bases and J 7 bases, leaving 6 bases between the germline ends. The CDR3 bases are TGTGCCAGCAGTTATTTGGGGACCCAGTACTTC. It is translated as CASSYLGTQYF.

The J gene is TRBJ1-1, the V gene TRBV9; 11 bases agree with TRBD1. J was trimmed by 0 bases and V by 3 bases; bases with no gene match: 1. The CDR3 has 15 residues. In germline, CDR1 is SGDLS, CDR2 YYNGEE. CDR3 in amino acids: CASSGTGGLNTEAFF. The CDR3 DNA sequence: TGTGCCAGCAGCGGGACAGGGGGCTTGAACACTGAAGCTTTCTTT.

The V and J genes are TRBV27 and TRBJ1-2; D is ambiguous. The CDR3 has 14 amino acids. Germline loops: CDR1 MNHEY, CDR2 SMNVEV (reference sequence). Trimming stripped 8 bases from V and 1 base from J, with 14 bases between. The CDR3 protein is CASRRGRINYGYTF. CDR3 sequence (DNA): TGTGCCAGCCGACGCGGACGGATTAACTATGGCTACACCTTC.

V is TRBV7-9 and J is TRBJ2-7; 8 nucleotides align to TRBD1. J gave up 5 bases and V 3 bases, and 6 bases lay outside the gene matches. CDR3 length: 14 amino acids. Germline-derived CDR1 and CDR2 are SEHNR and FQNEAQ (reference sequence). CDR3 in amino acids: CASSFGTGLDEQYF. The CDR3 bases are TGTGCCAGCAGCTTCGGGACAGGTTTAGACGAGCAGTACTTC.

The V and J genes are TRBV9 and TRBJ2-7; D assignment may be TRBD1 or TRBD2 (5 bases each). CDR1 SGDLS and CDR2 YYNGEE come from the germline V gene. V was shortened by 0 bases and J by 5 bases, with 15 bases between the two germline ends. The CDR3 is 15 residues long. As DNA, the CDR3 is TGTGCCAGCAGCGTAGAAGAGGGGCGCCGGGACGAGCAGTACTTC. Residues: CASSVEEGRRDEQYF.

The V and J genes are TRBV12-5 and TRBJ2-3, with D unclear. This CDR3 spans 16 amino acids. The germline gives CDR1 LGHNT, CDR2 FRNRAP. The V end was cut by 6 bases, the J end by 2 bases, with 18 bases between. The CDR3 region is CASGRPTLSHTDTQYF. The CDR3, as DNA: TGTGCTAGTGGCCGCCCGACTCTATCGCACACAGATACGCAGTATTTT.

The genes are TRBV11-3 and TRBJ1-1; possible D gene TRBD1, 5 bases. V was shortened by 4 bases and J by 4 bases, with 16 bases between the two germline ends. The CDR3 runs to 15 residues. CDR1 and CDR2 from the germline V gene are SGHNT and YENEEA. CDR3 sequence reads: CASSSLTQGITEAFF. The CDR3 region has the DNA TGTGCCAGCAGCTCTCTCACTCAGGGCATCACTGAAGCTTTCTTT.

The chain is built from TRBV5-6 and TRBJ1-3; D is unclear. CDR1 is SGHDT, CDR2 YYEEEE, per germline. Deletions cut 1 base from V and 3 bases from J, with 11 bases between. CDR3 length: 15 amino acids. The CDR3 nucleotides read TGTGCCAGCAGCTTGAAGTCGGGCGGTGGAAACACCATATATTTT. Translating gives CASSLKSGGGNTIYF. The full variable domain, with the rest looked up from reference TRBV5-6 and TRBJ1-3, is DAGVTQSPTHLIKTRGQQVTLRCSPKSGHDTVSWYQQALGQGPQFIFQYYEEEERQRGNFPDRFSGHQFPNYSSELNVNALLLGDSALYLCASSLKSGGGNTIYFGEGSWLTVV.

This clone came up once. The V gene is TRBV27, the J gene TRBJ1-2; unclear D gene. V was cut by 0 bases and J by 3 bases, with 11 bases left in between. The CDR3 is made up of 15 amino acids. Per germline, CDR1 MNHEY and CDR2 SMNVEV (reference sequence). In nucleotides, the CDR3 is TGTGCCAGCAGTTTATCAGAGGGCGCCGACTATGGCTACACCTTC. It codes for CASSLSEGADYGYTF.

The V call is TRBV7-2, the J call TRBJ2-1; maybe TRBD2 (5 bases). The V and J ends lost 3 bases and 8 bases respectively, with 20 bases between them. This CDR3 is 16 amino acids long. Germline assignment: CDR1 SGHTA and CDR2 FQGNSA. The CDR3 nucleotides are TGTGCCAGCAGCTTCGCTGGGAGCGGCATAAGGTATGAGCAGTTCTTC. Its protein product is CASSFAGSGIRYEQFF. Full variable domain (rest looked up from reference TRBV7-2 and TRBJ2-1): GAGVSQSPSNKVTEKGKDVELRCDPISGHTALYWYRQSLGQGLEFLIYFQGNSAPDKSGLPSDRFSAERTGGSVSTLTIQRTQQEDSAVYLCASSFAGSGIRYEQFFGPGTRLTVL.

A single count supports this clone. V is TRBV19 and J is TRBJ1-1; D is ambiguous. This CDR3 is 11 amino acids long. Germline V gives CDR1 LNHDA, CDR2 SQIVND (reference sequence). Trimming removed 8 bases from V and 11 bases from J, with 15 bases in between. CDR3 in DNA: TGTGCCAGTCAAACACCGGGCAGGGCTTTCTTT. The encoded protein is CASQTPGRAFF.

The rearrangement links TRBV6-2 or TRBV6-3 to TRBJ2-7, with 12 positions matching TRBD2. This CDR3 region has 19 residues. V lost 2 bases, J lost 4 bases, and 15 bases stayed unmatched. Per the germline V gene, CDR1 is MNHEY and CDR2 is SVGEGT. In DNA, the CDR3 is TGTGCCAGCAGTTACGCCTTAAGCCCTAGCGGGAGGGTCCTTTACGAGCAGTACTTC. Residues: CASSYALSPSGRVLYEQYF.

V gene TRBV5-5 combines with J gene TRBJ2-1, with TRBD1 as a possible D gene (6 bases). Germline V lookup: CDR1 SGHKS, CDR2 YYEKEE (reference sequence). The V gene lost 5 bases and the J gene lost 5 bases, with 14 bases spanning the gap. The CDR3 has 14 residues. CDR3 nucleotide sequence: TGTGCCAGCAGACTCGGGACACAGAACAATGAGCAGTTCTTC. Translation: CASRLGTQNNEQFF.

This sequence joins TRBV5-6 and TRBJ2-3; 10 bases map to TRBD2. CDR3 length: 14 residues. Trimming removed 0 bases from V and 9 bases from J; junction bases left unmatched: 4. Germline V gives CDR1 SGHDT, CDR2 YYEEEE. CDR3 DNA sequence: TGTGCCAGCAGCTTGGGTAGCGGGGGGCAAACGCAGTATTTT. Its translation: CASSLGSGGQTQYF.

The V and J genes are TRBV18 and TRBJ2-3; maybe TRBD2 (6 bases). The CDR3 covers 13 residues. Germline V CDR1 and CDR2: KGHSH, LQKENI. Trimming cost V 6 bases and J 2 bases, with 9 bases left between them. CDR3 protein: CASSPSDTDTQYF. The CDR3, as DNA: TGTGCCAGCTCCCCTAGCGACACAGATACGCAGTATTTT. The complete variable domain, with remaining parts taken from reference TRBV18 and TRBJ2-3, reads NAGVMQNPRHLVRRRGQEARLRCSPMKGHSHVYWYRQLPEEGLKFMVYLQKENIIDESGMPKERFSAEFPKEGPSILRIQQVVRGDSAAYFCASSPSDTDTQYFGPGTRLTVL.

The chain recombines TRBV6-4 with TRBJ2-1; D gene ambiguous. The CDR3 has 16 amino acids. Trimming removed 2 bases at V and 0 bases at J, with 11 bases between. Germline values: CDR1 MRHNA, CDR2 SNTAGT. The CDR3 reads CASSDTLFSSYNEQFF. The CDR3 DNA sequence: TGTGCCAGCAGTGACACACTTTTCTCCTCCTACAATGAGCAGTTCTTC.

CDR3 in amino acids: CASSQAMDNTEAFF. CDR3 bases: TGCGCCAGCAGCCAAGCAATGGACAACACTGAAGCTTTCTTT. The chain couples TRBV4-3 to TRBJ1-1, with D hard to call. V lost 1 base, J lost 2 bases, and 8 bases lay in between. Germline CDR1 LGHNA, CDR2 YSLEER. This CDR3 is 14 amino acids long.

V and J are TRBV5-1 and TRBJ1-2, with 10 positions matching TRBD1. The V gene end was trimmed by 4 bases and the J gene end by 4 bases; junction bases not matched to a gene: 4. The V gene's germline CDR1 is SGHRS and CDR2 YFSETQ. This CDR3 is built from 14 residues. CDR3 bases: TGCGCCAGCAGCCAAGGACAGGGGGTCTATGGCTACACCTTC. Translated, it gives CASSQGQGVYGYTF.

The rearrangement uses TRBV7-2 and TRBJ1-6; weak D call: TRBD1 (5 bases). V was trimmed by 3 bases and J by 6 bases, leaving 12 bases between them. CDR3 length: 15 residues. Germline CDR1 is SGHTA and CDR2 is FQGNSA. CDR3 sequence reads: CASSFPGSSNSPLHF. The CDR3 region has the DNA TGTGCCAGCAGCTTCCCAGGGAGTAGTAATTCACCCCTCCACTTT.

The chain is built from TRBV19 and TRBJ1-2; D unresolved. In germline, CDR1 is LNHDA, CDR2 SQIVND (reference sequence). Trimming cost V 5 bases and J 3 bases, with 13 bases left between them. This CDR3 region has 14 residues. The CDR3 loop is CASSPRTAHYGYTF. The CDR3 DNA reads TGTGCCAGTAGTCCCCGGACGGCGCACTATGGCTACACCTTC.

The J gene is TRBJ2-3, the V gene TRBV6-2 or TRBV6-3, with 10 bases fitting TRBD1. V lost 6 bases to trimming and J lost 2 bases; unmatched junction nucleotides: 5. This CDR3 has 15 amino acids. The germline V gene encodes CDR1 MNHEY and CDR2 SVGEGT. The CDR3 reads CASSRDRGYTDTQYF. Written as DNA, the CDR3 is TGTGCCAGCAGCAGGGACAGGGGATACACAGATACGCAGTATTTT.

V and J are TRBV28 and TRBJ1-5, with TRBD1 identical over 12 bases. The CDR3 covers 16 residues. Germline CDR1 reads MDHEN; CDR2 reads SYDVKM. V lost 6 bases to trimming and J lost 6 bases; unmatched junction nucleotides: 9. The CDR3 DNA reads TGTGCCAGCAGGTCCGGGACAGGGGGCAGGGGTCAGCCCCAGCATTTT. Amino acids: CASRSGTGGRGQPQHF.

The CDR3 DNA reads TGTGCCAGCGGAAGACAGGGCACAGATACGCAGTATTTT. This gives the protein CASGRQGTDTQYF. This rearrangement joins TRBV25-1 to TRBJ2-3; D is possibly TRBD1 (6 bases). From germline, CDR1 is MGHDK and CDR2 SYGVNS. There are 13 residues in the CDR3. V was pared by 8 bases and J by 1 base, with 10 bases between.